One sample yielded the 27 T cell receptor beta chains listed below, sequenced in a study of graft-versus-host responses after intestinal transplantation. Their antigen targets remain unknown. The assay was immunoSEQ multiplex PCR, and TCRdb's table has in-frame clones only and misses some. This sample has 85,000 to 100,000 clones, with 91% found just once. This material consisted of unstimulated CD4+ T cells sorted from spleen or lymph node cells, taken before transplant. The receptor set was obtained from a human donor who was the organ donor for an intestinal transplant.

This clone was seen only a few times. The chain joins TRBV29-1 to TRBJ1-3, with unresolved D. This CDR3 is built from 11 residues. Germline assignment: CDR1 SQVTM and CDR2 ANQGSEA. CDR3 region: CVVKGRGTIYF. The CDR3 DNA sequence: TGCGTCGTAAAAGGCCGGGGCACCATATATTTT. The full variable domain, its missing parts supplied by reference TRBV29-1 and TRBJ1-3, is SAVISQKPSRDICQRGTSLTIQCQVDSQVTMMFWYRQQPGQSLTLIATANQGSEATYESGFVIDKFPISRPNLTFSTLTVSNMSPEDSSIYLCVVKGRGTIYFGEGSWLTVV.

The chain joins TRBV6-6 to TRBJ2-3; TRBD2 aligns across 11 bases. Germline loops: CDR1 MNHNY, CDR2 SVGAGI (reference sequence). The CDR3 runs to 15 residues. The V segment lost 7 bases and the J segment 6 bases; nucleotides outside the gene matches: 9. As DNA, the CDR3 is TGTGCCAGCACTCTGCTAGCGGGAGGCGCGGATACGCAGTATTTT. Its protein product is CASTLLAGGADTQYF.

The chain combines TRBV5-1 with TRBJ1-1; 7 nucleotides agree with TRBD1. The CDR3 length is 14 residues. The germline V gene encodes CDR1 SGHRS and CDR2 YFSETQ. V shed 0 bases and J 6 bases; nucleotides not matched to a gene: 5. The CDR3 spells CASSLGQGDPEAFF. The DNA of the CDR3 is TGCGCCAGCAGCTTGGGACAGGGAGATCCTGAAGCTTTCTTT.

This clone occurred a few times. The chain combines TRBV21-1 with TRBJ2-5; TRBD2 is taken as the D call from the table, unchecked against the DNA. TRBV21-1 is designated a pseudogene. There are 21 residues in the CDR3. The CDR3 DNA reads TGTGCCAGCAGCCCAGCAGCAAAGATCCCCTGGACTAGCGGACCTCAAGAGACCCAGTACTTC. Protein: CASSPAAKIPWTSGPQETQYF.

This clone was observed once. The chain employs TRBV9 and TRBJ1-6; 7 positions match TRBD1. The CDR3 is 15 amino acids. The V segment lost 5 bases and the J segment 7 bases; nucleotides outside the gene matches: 9. Germline assignment: CDR1 SGDLS and CDR2 YYNGEE. Written as DNA, the CDR3 is TGTGCCAGCAGTAGACAGGGTGGTACCAATTCACCCCTCCACTTT. It is translated as CASSRQGGTNSPLHF.

The genes are TRBV19 and TRBJ2-2; 8 bases are a match to TRBD1. V shed 6 bases and J 4 bases; nucleotides not matched to a gene: 13. Germline CDR1 reads LNHDA; CDR2 reads SQIVND (reference sequence). This CDR3 spans 17 amino acids. The CDR3, as DNA: TGTGCCAGTAGGTGGCAGGGGGCTCCCTTCTCCACCGGGGAGCTGTTTTTT. Its protein is CASRWQGAPFSTGELFF.

This rearrangement joins TRBV14 to TRBJ2-7, with 10 bases matching TRBD2. The CDR3 consists of 18 residues. V lost 4 bases to trimming and J lost 2 bases; unmatched junction nucleotides: 14. Germline V gene data show CDR1 as SGHDN and CDR2 as FVKESK. The CDR3 is CASSPNDPTSGETYEQYF. CDR3 DNA: TGTGCCAGCAGCCCTAACGACCCCACTAGCGGGGAAACCTACGAGCAGTACTTC. Supplemented by reference TRBV14 and TRBJ2-7, the full variable domain reads EAGVTQFPSHSVIEKGQTVTLRCDPISGHDNLYWYRRVMGKEIKFLLHFVKESKQDESGMPNNRFLAERTGGTYSTLKVQPAELEDSGVYFCASSPNDPTSGETYEQYFGPGTRLTVT.

V is TRBV27 and J is TRBJ2-1; 8 bases match TRBD1. Germline CDR1 is MNHEY and CDR2 is SMNVEV (reference sequence). J lost 5 bases, V lost 4 bases, and 7 bases had no gene match. The CDR3 spans 15 residues. CDR3: CASSSRDRLNNEQFF. In DNA form, the CDR3 reads TGTGCCAGCAGTTCCCGGGACAGGCTAAACAATGAGCAGTTCTTC.

The genes are TRBV11-2 and TRBJ1-1, with 9 positions matching TRBD1. Germline V gene lookup returns CDR1 SGHAT and CDR2 FQNNGV. V lost 8 bases, J lost 10 bases, and 11 bases stayed unmatched. This CDR3 has 13 residues. In nucleotides, the CDR3 is TGTGCCAGCGGCTCCACAGGGGGCCTTCTAGCTTTCTTT. This codes for CASGSTGGLLAFF. The variable domain in full, with the rest retrieved from reference TRBV11-2 and TRBJ1-1, is EAGVAQSPRYKIIEKRQSVAFWCNPISGHATLYWYQQILGQGPKLLIQFQNNGVVDDSQLPKDRFSAERLKGVDSTLKIQPAKLEDSAVYLCASGSTGGLLAFFGQGTRLTVV.

The CDR3 sequence is CATRMGRAPYEQYF. CDR3 bases: TGTGCCACCAGAATGGGGCGAGCCCCCTACGAGCAGTACTTC. The V call is TRBV15, the J call TRBJ2-7, with D perhaps TRBD1 (5 bases). Germline V gene lookup returns CDR1 LNHNV and CDR2 YYDKDF (reference sequence). The CDR3 has 14 residues. The ends were cut back, 6 bases at V and 2 bases at J, with 14 bases in the middle.

The chain employs TRBV7-9 and TRBJ1-3; tentative D call: TRBD1 (5 bases). Germline V gene data show CDR1 as SEHNR and CDR2 as FQNEAQ (reference sequence). This CDR3 is built from 14 residues. Trimming stripped 5 bases from V and 4 bases from J, with 12 bases between. CDR3 sequence (DNA): TGTGCCAGCAGCCGCGAGACAGTAGGAAACACCATATATTTT. Protein: CASSRETVGNTIYF.

The chain links TRBV30 to TRBJ2-2; TRBD2 matches at 9 bases. The CDR3 contains 19 residues. After removal of 0 bases from V and 4 bases from J, the junction contained 15 bases not matched to a gene. CDR1 and CDR2 from the germline V gene are GTSNPN and SVGIG (reference sequence). For the CDR3, the DNA is TGTGCCTGGAGTGTTTTTGTTTGGCGGGGGGGCGGTAGCACCGGGGAGCTGTTTTTT. Translation: CAWSVFVWRGGGSTGELFF.

The chain employs TRBV19 and TRBJ2-1, with 7 bases identical to TRBD2. Looked up from germline, CDR1 is LNHDA and CDR2 is SQIVND (reference sequence). This CDR3 is built from 16 residues. The J segment lost 8 bases and the V segment lost 6 bases, leaving 16 bases of the junction unmatched. As DNA, the CDR3 is TGTGCCAGTAGCCCCGGCTGGCGGGGGATAGTCTATGAGCAGTTCTTC. It encodes CASSPGWRGIVYEQFF.

This clone is a singleton in its sample. This chain connects TRBV15 to TRBJ2-7; D remains ambiguous. CDR1 LNHNV and CDR2 YYDKDF come from the germline V gene (reference sequence). Trimming left V 0 bases short and J 6 bases short, with 6 bases between. The CDR3 runs 12 residues. The CDR3 protein is CATSRDFREQYF. The CDR3 DNA is TGTGCCACCAGCAGAGATTTCCGCGAGCAGTACTTC.

This clone was picked up one time. The chain carries TRBV7-9 and TRBJ1-1, with D perhaps matching TRBD1 (5 bases). Germline V gene data show CDR1 as SEHNR and CDR2 as FQNEAQ (reference sequence). Trimming shortened V by 3 bases and J by 1 base, and 9 bases separated the two germline ends. The CDR3 is 14 amino acids. The CDR3 region has the DNA TGTGCCAGCAGCTTCAGGGTGCCGAACACTGAAGCTTTCTTT. This gives the protein CASSFRVPNTEAFF.

This rearrangement joins TRBV30 to TRBJ2-3, with D maybe TRBD2 (7 bases). The CDR3 has 14 residues. CDR1 is GTSNPN and CDR2 is SVGIG in the germline V gene (reference sequence). The ends were cut back, 4 bases at V and 7 bases at J, with 18 bases in the middle. CDR3 sequence: CAWMQWGGRNTQYF. The CDR3 nucleotides are TGTGCCTGGATGCAGTGGGGGGGCCGGAATACGCAGTATTTT.

The rearrangement joins TRBV10-1 to TRBJ1-1, with D uncertain. V dropped 2 bases and J dropped 4 bases, with 17 bases sitting between them. CDR1 is WNHNN, CDR2 SYGVQD, per germline (reference sequence). This CDR3 is built from 16 residues. DNA of the CDR3: TGCGCCAGCAGTGAGAAGCGAACGCTCGATGGCACTGAAGCTTTCTTT. Its translation is CASSEKRTLDGTEAFF.

This rearrangement joins TRBV10-2 to TRBJ2-2, with 12 bases identical to TRBD2. Germline CDR1 reads WSHSY; CDR2 reads SAAADI. CDR3 length: 15 residues. The V gene end was trimmed by 6 bases and the J gene end by 6 bases; junction bases not matched to a gene: 5. The CDR3 coding sequence is TGCGCCAGCAGGACCGGGACTAGCGGGTCCGGGGAGCTGTTTTTT. This translates into CASRTGTSGSGELFF.

This chain uses TRBV5-4 with TRBJ2-6; D assignment may be TRBD1 or TRBD2 (5 bases each). Per germline, CDR1 SGHNT and CDR2 YYREEE (reference sequence). The CDR3 has 17 residues. V lost 4 bases, J lost 0 bases, and 14 bases lay in between. CDR3 sequence: CASSVGRTYSGANVLTF. The CDR3 DNA sequence: TGTGCCAGCAGCGTGGGACGGACTTACTCTGGGGCCAACGTCCTGACTTTC.

At least ten counts were recorded for this clone. This sequence joins TRBV6-4 and TRBJ1-2; D gene ambiguous. Between the trimmed V and J ends, which lost 2 bases and 5 bases, there was a span of 15 bases. This CDR3 is 15 amino acids long. CDR1 is MRHNA and CDR2 is SNTAGT in the germline V gene. The CDR3 protein is CASSDVPGRAYGYTF. The CDR3 nucleotides are TGTGCCAGCAGTGACGTCCCGGGGAGGGCTTATGGCTACACCTTC.

The chain combines TRBV7-9 with TRBJ2-7; TRBD1 is a possible D gene (6 bases). Trimming cost V 7 bases and J 4 bases, with 11 bases left between them. This CDR3 is built from 12 residues. Germline V gene lookup returns CDR1 SEHNR and CDR2 FQNEAQ (reference sequence). CDR3: CASTDRPYEQYF. CDR3 nucleotide sequence: TGTGCCAGCACGGACAGACCGTACGAGCAGTACTTC.

The chain combines TRBV10-3 with TRBJ1-4, with D maybe TRBD1 (5 bases). Germline V gene data show CDR1 as ENHRY and CDR2 as SYGVKD. V was trimmed by 7 bases and J by 6 bases, leaving 30 bases between them. The CDR3 sequence is 19 residues long. CDR3 region: CAIKGRTGWRGVLDEKLFF. The CDR3 DNA reads TGTGCCATCAAAGGGAGGACGGGTTGGCGGGGGGTACTTGATGAAAAACTGTTTTTT.

The sample holds a few counts of this clone. This sequence joins TRBV4-1 and TRBJ2-7; TRBD1 matches 7 bases. The CDR3 runs to 14 residues. CDR1 is MGHRA and CDR2 is YSYEKL in the germline V gene. Trimming removed 3 bases from V and 2 bases from J; junction bases left unmatched: 4. The CDR3 nucleotides are TGCGCCAGCAGCCACGATGGGACAGCCTACGAGCAGTACTTC. It codes for CASSHDGTAYEQYF.

V usage is TRBV29-1 and J usage is TRBJ2-7; 13 bases agree with TRBD2. This CDR3 contains 15 residues. V shed 4 bases and J 2 bases; nucleotides not matched to a gene: 5. Looked up from germline, CDR1 is SQVTM and CDR2 is ANQGSEA. CDR3 residues: CSVAKLAGGPYEQYF. The CDR3 region has the DNA TGCAGCGTTGCAAAACTAGCGGGAGGGCCCTACGAGCAGTACTTC.

J is TRBJ1-6 and V is TRBV25-1; possibly TRBD1 for D (5 bases). This CDR3 comprises 14 residues. V gave up 6 bases and J gave up 7 bases, with 13 bases separating them. The germline CDR1 and CDR2 sequences are MGHDK and SYGVNS. The CDR3 DNA follows: TGTGCCAGCAGCCTTGGGGCTCTGAATTCACCCCTCCACTTT. Amino acids: CASSLGALNSPLHF. Full variable domain (missing parts from reference TRBV25-1 and TRBJ1-6): EADIYQTPRYLVIGTGKKITLECSQTMGHDKMYWYQQDPGMELHLIHYSYGVNSTEKGDLSSESTVSRIRTEHFPLTLESARPSHTSQYLCASSLGALNSPLHFGNGTRLTVT.

The chain links TRBV4-2 to TRBJ2-3; 11 nucleotides line up with TRBD2. The junction had 5 bases not matched to a gene; V was cut back by 3 bases and J by 0 bases. The germline gives CDR1 LGHNA, CDR2 YNFKEQ. The CDR3 is 17 amino acids. The CDR3 DNA sequence: TGTGCCAGCAGCCACACTAGCGGGGGCTGGAGCACAGATACGCAGTATTTT. It is translated as CASSHTSGGWSTDTQYF.

The CDR3 loop is CASSSEGIGGSSYNSPLHF. CDR3 DNA: TGTGCCAGCAGCTCCGAAGGAATCGGGGGAAGCTCCTATAATTCACCCCTCCACTTT. The V call is TRBV7-9, the J call TRBJ1-6, with TRBD1 as a possible D gene (5 bases). Per the germline V gene, CDR1 is SEHNR and CDR2 is FQNEAQ (reference sequence). The CDR3 spans 19 residues. V lost 4 bases, J lost 0 bases, and 19 bases lay in between.